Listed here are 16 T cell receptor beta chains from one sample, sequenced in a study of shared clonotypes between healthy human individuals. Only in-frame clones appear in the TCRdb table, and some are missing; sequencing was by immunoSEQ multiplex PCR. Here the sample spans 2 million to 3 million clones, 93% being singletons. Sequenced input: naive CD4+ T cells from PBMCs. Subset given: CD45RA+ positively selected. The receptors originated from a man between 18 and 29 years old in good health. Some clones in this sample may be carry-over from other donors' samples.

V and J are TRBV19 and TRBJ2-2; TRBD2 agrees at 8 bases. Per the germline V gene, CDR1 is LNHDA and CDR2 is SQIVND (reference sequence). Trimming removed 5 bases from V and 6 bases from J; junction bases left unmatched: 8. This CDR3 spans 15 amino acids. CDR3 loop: CASSHPGLGAGELFF. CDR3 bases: TGTGCCAGTAGTCACCCGGGACTAGGAGCCGGGGAGCTGTTTTTT.

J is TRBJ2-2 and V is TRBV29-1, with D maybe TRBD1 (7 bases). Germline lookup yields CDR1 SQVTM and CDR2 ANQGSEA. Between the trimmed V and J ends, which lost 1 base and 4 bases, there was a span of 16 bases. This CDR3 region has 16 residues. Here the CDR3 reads CSVEGGDRPGTGELFF. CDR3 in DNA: TGCAGCGTTGAAGGCGGGGACAGACCGGGCACCGGGGAGCTGTTTTTT.

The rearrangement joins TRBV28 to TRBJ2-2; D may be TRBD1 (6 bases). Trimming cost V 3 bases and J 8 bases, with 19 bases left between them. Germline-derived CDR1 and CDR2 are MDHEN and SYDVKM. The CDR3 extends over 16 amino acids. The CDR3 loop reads CASSFTGTLKTGELFF. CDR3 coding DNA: TGTGCCAGCAGTTTCACAGGGACCCTAAAGACTGGGGAGCTGTTTTTT. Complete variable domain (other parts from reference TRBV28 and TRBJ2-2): DVKVTQSSRYLVKRTGEKVFLECVQDMDHENMFWYRQDPGLGLRLIYFSYDVKMKEKGDIPEGYSVSREKKERFSLILESASTNQTSMYLCASSFTGTLKTGELFFGEGSRLTVL.

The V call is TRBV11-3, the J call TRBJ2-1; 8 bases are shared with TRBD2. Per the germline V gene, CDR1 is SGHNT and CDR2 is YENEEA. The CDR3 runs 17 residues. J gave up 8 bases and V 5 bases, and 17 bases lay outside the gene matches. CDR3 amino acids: CASSPGGQALSVDEQFF. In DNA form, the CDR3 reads TGTGCCAGCAGCCCGGGGGGGCAGGCCCTCTCAGTGGATGAGCAGTTCTTC.

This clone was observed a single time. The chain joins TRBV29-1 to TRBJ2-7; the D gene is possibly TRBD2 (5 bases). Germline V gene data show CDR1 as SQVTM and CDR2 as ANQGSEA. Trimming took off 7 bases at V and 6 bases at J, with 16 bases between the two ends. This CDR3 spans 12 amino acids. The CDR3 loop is CSGGRAEGEQYF. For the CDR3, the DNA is TGCAGCGGCGGACGGGCCGAGGGCGAGCAGTACTTC.

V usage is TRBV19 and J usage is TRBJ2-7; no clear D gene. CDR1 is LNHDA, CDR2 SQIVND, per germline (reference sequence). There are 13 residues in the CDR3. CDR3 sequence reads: CARRQGCSYEQYF. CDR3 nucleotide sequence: TGTGCAAGACGCCAAGGTTGCTCCTACGAGCAGTACTTC.

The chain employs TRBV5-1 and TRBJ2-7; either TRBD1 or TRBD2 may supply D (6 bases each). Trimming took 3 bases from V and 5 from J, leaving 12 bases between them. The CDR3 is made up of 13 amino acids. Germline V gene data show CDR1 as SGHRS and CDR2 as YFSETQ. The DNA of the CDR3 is TGCGCCAGCAGCTCGGGGGCTAGCGACGAGCAGTACTTC. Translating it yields CASSSGASDEQYF.

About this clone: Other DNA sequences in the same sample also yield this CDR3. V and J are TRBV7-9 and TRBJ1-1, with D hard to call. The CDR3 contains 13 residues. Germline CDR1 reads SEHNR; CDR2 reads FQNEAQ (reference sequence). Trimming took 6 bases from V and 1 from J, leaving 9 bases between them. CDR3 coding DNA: TGTGCCAGCAGTTTGGGCTGGAACACTGAAGCTTTCTTT. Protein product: CASSLGWNTEAFF.

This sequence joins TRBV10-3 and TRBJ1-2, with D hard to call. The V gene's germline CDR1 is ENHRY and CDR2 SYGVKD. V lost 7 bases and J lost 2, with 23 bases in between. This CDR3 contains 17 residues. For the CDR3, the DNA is TGTGCCATCAATAGGCGAGGCGCGAGGATTTCCAACTATGGCTACACCTTC. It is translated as CAINRRGARISNYGYTF.

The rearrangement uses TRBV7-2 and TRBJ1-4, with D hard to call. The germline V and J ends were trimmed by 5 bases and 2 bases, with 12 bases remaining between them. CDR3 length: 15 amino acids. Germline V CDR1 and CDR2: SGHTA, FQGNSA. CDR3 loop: CASSPEGGTNEKLFF. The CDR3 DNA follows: TGTGCCAGCAGCCCAGAGGGTGGGACTAATGAAAAACTGTTTTTT.

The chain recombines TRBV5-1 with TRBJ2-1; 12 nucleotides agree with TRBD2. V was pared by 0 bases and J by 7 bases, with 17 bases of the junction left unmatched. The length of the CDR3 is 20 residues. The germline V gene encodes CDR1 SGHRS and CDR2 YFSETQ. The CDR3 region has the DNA TGCGCCAGCAGCTTGGCCTCTAAGGGGGCTAGCGGGAGGGCACGGAATGAGCAGTTCTTC. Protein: CASSLASKGASGRARNEQFF. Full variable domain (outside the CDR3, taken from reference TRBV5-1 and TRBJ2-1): KAGVTQTPRYLIKTRGQQVTLSCSPISGHRSVSWYQQTPGQGLQFLFEYFSETQRNKGNFPGRFSGRQFSNSRSEMNVSTLELGDSALYLCASSLASKGASGRARNEQFFGPGTRLTVL.

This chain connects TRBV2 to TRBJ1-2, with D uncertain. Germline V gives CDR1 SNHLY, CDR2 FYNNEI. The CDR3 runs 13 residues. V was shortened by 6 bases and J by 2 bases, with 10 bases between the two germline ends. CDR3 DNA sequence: TGTGCCAGCAGGGGCGGACCCAACTATGGCTACACCTTC. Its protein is CASRGGPNYGYTF.

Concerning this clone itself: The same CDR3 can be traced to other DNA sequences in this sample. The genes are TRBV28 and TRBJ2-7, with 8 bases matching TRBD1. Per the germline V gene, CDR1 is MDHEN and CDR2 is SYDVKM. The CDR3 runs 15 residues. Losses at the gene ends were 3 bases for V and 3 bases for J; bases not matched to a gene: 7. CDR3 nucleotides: TGTGCCAGCAGTTTTGAGACAGGGGCCCTCTACGAGCAGTACTTC. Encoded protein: CASSFETGALYEQYF. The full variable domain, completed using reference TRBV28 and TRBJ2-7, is DVKVTQSSRYLVKRTGEKVFLECVQDMDHENMFWYRQDPGLGLRLIYFSYDVKMKEKGDIPEGYSVSREKKERFSLILESASTNQTSMYLCASSFETGALYEQYFGPGTRLTVT.

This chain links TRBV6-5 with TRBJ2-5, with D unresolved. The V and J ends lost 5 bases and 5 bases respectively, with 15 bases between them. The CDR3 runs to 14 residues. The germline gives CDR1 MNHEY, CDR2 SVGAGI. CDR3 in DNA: TGTGCCAGCAGTCCCCAAACCGGTTACGAGACCCAGTACTTC. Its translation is CASSPQTGYETQYF.

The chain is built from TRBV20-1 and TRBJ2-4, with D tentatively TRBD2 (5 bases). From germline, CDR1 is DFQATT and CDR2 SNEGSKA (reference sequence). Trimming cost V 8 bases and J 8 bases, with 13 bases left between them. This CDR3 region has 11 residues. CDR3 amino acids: CSPYTGDIQYF. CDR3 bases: TGCAGTCCTTACACCGGGGACATTCAGTACTTC.

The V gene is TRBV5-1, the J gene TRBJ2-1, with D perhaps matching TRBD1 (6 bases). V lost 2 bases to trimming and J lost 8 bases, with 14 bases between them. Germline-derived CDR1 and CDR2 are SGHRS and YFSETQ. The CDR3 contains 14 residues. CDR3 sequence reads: CASSFGRGGDEQFF. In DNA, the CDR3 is TGCGCCAGCAGCTTTGGCAGGGGTGGGGATGAGCAGTTCTTC.